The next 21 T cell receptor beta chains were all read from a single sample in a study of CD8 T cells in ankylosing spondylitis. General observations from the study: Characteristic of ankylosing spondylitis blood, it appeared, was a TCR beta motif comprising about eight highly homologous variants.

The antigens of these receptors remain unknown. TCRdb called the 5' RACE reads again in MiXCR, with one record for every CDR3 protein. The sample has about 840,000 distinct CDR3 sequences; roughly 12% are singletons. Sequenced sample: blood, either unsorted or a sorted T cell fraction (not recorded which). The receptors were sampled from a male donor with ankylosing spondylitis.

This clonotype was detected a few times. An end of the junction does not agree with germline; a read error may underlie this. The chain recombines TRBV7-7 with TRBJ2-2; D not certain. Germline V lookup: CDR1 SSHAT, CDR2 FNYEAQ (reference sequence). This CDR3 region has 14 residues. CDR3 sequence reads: CASSPRLSTGELFF. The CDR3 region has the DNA TGTGCTAGCAGCCCCCGTTTGAGCACCGGGGAGCTGTTTTTT.

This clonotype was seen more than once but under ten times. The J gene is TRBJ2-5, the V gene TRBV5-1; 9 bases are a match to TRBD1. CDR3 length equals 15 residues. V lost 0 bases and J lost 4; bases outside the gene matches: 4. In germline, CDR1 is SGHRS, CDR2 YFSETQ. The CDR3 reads CASSLGGTGIETQYF. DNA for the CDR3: TGCGCCAGCAGCTTGGGAGGGACAGGGATAGAGACCCAGTACTTC.

CDR3 sequence: CASSWLGGDNQPQHF. The CDR3 coding sequence is TGCGCCAGCAGCTGGCTGGGAGGGGATAATCAGCCCCAGCATTTT. The rearrangement uses TRBV5-1 and TRBJ1-5, with a possible D match to TRBD1 (5 bases). V was trimmed by 3 bases and J by 4 bases, leaving 14 bases between them. This CDR3 is built from 15 residues. The V gene's germline CDR1 is SGHRS and CDR2 YFSETQ.

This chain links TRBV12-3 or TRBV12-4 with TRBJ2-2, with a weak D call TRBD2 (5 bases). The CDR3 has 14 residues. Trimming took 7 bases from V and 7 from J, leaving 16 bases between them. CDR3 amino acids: CASNPNPAGGELFF. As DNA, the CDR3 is TGTGCCAGCAACCCTAATCCGGCGGGCGGGGAGCTGTTTTTT.

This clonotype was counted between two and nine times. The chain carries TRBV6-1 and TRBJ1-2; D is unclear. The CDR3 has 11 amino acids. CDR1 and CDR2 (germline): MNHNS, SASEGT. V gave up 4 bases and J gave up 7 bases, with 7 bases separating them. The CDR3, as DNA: TGTGCCAGCAGTGCAATCGCTGGCTACACCTTC. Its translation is CASSAIAGYTF.

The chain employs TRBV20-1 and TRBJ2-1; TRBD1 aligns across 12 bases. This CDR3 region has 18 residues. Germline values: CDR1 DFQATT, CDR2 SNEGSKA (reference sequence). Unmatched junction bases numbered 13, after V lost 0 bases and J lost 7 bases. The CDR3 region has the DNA TGCAGTGCTAGAGATCGAAGAGGGACAGGGGGCGCGGGGAATGAGCAGTTCTTC. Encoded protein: CSARDRRGTGGAGNEQFF.

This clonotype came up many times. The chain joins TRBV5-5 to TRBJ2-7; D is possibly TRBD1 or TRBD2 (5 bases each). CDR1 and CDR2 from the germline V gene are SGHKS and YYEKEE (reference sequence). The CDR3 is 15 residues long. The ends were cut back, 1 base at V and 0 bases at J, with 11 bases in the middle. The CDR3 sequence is CASSLWAGTSYEQYF. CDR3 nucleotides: TGTGCCAGCAGCTTGTGGGCAGGGACCTCCTACGAGCAGTACTTC.

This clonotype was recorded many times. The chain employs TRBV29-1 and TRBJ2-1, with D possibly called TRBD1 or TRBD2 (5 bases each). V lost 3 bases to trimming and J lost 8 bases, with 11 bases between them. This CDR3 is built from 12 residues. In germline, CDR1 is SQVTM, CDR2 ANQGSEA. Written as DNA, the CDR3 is TGCAGCGTTGAGGGGGTTATAGATGAGCAGTTCTTC. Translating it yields CSVEGVIDEQFF.

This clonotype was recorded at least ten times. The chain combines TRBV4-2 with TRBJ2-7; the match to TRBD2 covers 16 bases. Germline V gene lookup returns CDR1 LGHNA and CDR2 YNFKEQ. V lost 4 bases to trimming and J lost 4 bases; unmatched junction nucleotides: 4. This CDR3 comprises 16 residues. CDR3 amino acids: CASSPGTSGGAYEQYF. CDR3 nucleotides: TGTGCCAGCAGCCCGGGGACTAGCGGGGGGGCATACGAGCAGTACTTC.

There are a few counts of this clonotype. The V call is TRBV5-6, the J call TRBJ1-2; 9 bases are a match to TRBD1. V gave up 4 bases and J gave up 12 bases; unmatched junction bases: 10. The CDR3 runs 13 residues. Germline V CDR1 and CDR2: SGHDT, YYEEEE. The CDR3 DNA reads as TGTGCCAGCAGCCCCTGGGACAGGGATCATAACACCTTC. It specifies CASSPWDRDHNTF.

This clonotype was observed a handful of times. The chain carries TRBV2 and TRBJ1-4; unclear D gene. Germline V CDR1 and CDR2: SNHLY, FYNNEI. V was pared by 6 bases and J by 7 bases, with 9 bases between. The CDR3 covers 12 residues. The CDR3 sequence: CASRVAREKLFF. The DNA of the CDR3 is TGTGCCAGCAGGGTAGCCCGTGAAAAACTGTTTTTT.

CDR3 DNA: TGCAGCGCAGATAACACTGAAGCTTTCTTT. Encoded protein: CSADNTEAFF. V is TRBV29-1 and J is TRBJ1-1; no reliable D call. With 7 bases removed from V and 2 bases from J, the gap between germline ends came to 5 bases. The CDR3 sequence is 10 residues long. From germline, CDR1 is SQVTM and CDR2 ANQGSEA.

The CDR3 spells CATWGRRSYEQYF. The CDR3 bases are TGTGCCACCTGGGGGCGGAGATCCTACGAGCAGTACTTC. The chain uses TRBV6-6 and TRBJ2-7; tentative D call: TRBD1 (6 bases). This CDR3 has 13 amino acids. Germline CDR1 and CDR2: MNHNY and SVGAGI (reference sequence). V was trimmed by 10 bases and J by 1 base, leaving 14 bases between them.

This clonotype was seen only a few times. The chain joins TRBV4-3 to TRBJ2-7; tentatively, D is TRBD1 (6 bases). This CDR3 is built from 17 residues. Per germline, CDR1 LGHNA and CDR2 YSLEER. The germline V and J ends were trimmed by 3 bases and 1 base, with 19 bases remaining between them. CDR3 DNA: TGCGCCAGCAGCCAGGGGGTTATAGGGGGAGAATCCTACGAGCAGTACTTC. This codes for CASSQGVIGGESYEQYF.

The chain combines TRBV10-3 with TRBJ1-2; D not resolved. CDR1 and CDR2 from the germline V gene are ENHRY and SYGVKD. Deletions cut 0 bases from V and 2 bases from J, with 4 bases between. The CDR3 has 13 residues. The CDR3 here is CAISESANYGYTF. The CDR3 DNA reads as TGTGCCATCAGTGAGTCGGCGAACTATGGCTACACCTTC.

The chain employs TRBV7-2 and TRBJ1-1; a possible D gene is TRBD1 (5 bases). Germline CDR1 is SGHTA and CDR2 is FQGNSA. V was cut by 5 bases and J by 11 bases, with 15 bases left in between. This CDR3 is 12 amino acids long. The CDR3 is CASSPRGVVAFF. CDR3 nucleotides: TGTGCCAGCAGCCCAAGGGGAGTGGTCGCTTTCTTT. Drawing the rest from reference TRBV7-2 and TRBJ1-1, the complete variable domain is GAGVSQSPSNKVTEKGKDVELRCDPISGHTALYWYRQSLGQGLEFLIYFQGNSAPDKSGLPSDRFSAERTGGSVSTLTIQRTQQEDSAVYLCASSPRGVVAFFGQGTRLTVV.

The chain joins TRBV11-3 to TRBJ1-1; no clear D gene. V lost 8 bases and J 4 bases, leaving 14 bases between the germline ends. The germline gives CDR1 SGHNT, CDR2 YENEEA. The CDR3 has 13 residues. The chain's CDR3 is CASALVEGTEAFF. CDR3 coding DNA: TGTGCCAGCGCCTTAGTCGAGGGCACTGAAGCTTTCTTT.

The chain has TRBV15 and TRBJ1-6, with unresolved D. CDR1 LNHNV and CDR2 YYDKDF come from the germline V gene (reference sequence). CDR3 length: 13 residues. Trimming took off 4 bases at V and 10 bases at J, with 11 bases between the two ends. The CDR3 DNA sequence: TGTGCCACCAGCAAGCGTGGAGAGTCACCCCTCCACTTT. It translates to CATSKRGESPLHF.

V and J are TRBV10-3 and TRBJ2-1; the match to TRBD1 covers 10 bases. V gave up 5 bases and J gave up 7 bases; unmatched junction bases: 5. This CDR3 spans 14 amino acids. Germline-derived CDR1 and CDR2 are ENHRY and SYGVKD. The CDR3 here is CAISPGQGRNEQFF. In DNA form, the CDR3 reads TGTGCCATCAGTCCGGGACAGGGGAGGAATGAGCAGTTCTTC.

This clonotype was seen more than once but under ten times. CDR3 sequence reads: CASSSQNPNYGYTF. The CDR3 nucleotides read TGTGCCAGCAGTTCCCAGAACCCTAACTATGGCTACACCTTC. The V and J genes are TRBV27 and TRBJ1-2; D is unclear. Between the trimmed V and J ends, which lost 4 bases and 0 bases, there was a span of 9 bases. CDR3 length: 14 amino acids. From germline, CDR1 is MNHEY and CDR2 SMNVEV (reference sequence).

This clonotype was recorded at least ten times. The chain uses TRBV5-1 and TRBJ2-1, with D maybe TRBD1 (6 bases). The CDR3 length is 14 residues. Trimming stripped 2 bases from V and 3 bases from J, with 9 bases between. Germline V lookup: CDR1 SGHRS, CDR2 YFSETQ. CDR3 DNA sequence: TGCGCCAGCAGCTTACAGGGTTTCTACAATGAGCAGTTCTTC. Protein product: CASSLQGFYNEQFF.